Listed below are T cell receptor beta chains from one sample, sequenced in a study of OX40 agonist ivuxolimab in advanced cancers. Here immunoSEQ multiplex PCR was the method, and the copy in TCRdb shows in-frame clones only, minus some. The sample lists 40,000 to 55,000 clones, roughly 80% seen once, with roughly 2.2% in the top ten. The sequenced sample was CD4+ or CD8+ T cells sorted from blood, obtained in a trial of the OX40 agonist ivuxolimab. Source of these receptors: an adult with an advanced solid tumor such as melanoma, head and neck, liver or kidney cancer. CDR3s include the opening cysteine and the closing phenylalanine or tryptophan. D genes are given only for firm matches. Clone size is given for some rows only: seen once, a few or many times, or a class if the clone is expanded.

cdr3_nt,cdr3_aa,clone_size,d_call,v_call,j_call
TGTGCCAGCAGTTACCCCAAGGGGATCGGGGAGCTGTTTTTT,CASSYPKGIGELFF,.,.,TRBV6-6,TRBJ2-2
TGTGCCATCAGTGACTCGGGGAGGGGATCCTACGAGCAGTACTTC,CAISDSGRGSYEQYF,.,TRBD2,TRBV10-3,TRBJ2-7
TGTGCCAGCAGTGCTGGGGGATTAGGCTATGGCTACACCTTC,CASSAGGLGYGYTF,.,.,TRBV2,TRBJ1-2
TGTGCCAGCAGCCAAGCCTCTGGACTAGCGGGAGTCCAAGAGACCCAGTACTTC,CASSQASGLAGVQETQYF,.,TRBD2,TRBV4-2,TRBJ2-5
TGTGCCAGCAGCAAAGACAGGGTCAATGAAAAACTGTTTTTT,CASSKDRVNEKLFF,.,TRBD1,TRBV7-8,TRBJ1-4
TGCGCCAGCAGCCTGTTCCGGGACAGGGGAGGGGGTACTGAAGCTTTCTTT,CASSLFRDRGGGTEAFF,once,TRBD1,TRBV5-1,TRBJ1-1
TGTGCCAGCAGCTCCCTTAAGGATGAGCAGTTCTTC,CASSSLKDEQFF,.,.,TRBV5-4,TRBJ2-1
TGTGCCAGCAGCCAACGACAGGGCTACACTGAAGCTTTCTTT,CASSQRQGYTEAFF,.,TRBD1,TRBV11-2,TRBJ1-1
TGTGCCAGCAGCCCGTCCTTTGGGGGTCTTGTGCAGTACTTC,CASSPSFGGLVQYF,.,.,TRBV7-6,TRBJ2-7
TGTGCCAGCAGCCCCGAGTGGGGCCAAGAGACCCAGTACTTC,CASSPEWGQETQYF,.,.,TRBV7-8,TRBJ2-5
TGTGCCAGCAGTGTCTACAGGGGGGGTTTCGGTGGCTACACCTTC,CASSVYRGGFGGYTF,.,TRBD1,TRBV6-1,TRBJ1-2
TGTGCCAGTAGTTTGGGATCGGAGGCTGGCTACACCTTC,CASSLGSEAGYTF,.,.,TRBV19,TRBJ1-2
TGCGCCAGCAGCTTGTTTGTGAGTCGGCTCGGGTCCGGGGAGCTGTTTTTT,CASSLFVSRLGSGELFF,few,.,TRBV5-1,TRBJ2-2
TGTGCCAGCAGCTTCGAGGTGGCCGGCGGGGAGCTGTTTTTT,CASSFEVAGGELFF,.,.,TRBV5-4,TRBJ2-2
TGTGCCTGGAGTCGAGCGGTTAACACTGAAGCTTTCTTT,CAWSRAVNTEAFF,few,.,TRBV30,TRBJ1-1
TGCGCCAGCAGCCAAGTGACTAGCGGGAGAGAAGAGACCCAGTACTTC,CASSQVTSGREETQYF,few,TRBD2,TRBV4-1,TRBJ2-5
TGTGCCAGCTCACCATCGGGACCCCCAGAAATTTATGAGAAGTACAATGAGCAGTTCTTC,CASSPSGPPEIYEKYNEQFF,.,.,TRBV18,TRBJ2-1
TGTGCCAGCATCTCGGGGAGGGCCCAGCCCCAGCATTTT,CASISGRAQPQHF,medium-sized,.,TRBV28,TRBJ1-5
TGTGCGACAGGGATATCACAAACCTCTGGAAACACCATATATTTT,CATGISQTSGNTIYF,.,TRBD1,TRBV6-6,TRBJ1-3
TGTGCCAGCAGTGAATTTAGGAACACCGGGGGGCTGTTTTTT,CASSEFRNTGGLFF,.,.,TRBV6-1,TRBJ2-2
TGTGCCAGTAGTCCCCGGACTCAGGATACGCAGTATTTT,CASSPRTQDTQYF,once,.,TRBV19,TRBJ2-3
TGTGCCAGCAGTGAAACTGGGACTAGCGGGGGTATCTGGACAGATACGCAGTATTTT,CASSETGTSGGIWTDTQYF,.,TRBD2,TRBV6-1,TRBJ2-3
TGTGCCAGCTCACCCGCACTAGCGGCGAACACCGGGGAGCTGTTTTTT,CASSPALAANTGELFF,.,TRBD2,TRBV18,TRBJ2-2
TGTGCCAGCAGTGCCTTGGGACAGTCGACCTACGAGCAGTACTTC,CASSALGQSTYEQYF,medium-sized,TRBD1,TRBV6-1,TRBJ2-7
TGCGCCAGCAGTGAGTCAGTAGGGGACTATCCCTCGGACGAGCAGTACTTC,CASSESVGDYPSDEQYF,.,TRBD2,TRBV10-2,TRBJ2-7
TGTGCCAGCAACGCAGGGTCATACAATGAGCAGTTCTTC,CASNAGSYNEQFF,.,.,TRBV9,TRBJ2-1
TGTGCCTCGTGGGAGGGGGGGTTTGGAAACACCATATATTTT,CASWEGGFGNTIYF,.,.,TRBV6-1,TRBJ1-3